These T cell receptor beta chains were read from a single sample in a study of blood T cell repertoires in COVID-19. Data came from immunoSEQ multiplex PCR; TCRdb stores just in-frame clones and leaves some out. Seen here are approximately 400,000 clones, over 75% observed once, and the top ten hold approximately 1.2%. The sample consisted of PBMCs or T cells enriched from blood (not recorded which). Source of these receptors: a man under 40 who had recovered from COVID-19. The conserved cysteine and the conserved F or W are not part of the CDR3 here. Fields, in order: V gene, J gene, CDR3 protein.

V: TRBV5-6
J: TRBJ2-7
CDR3: ASSHRSEQY

V: TRBV6-1
J: TRBJ2-3
CDR3: ASSETTSNTQY

V: TRBV19
J: TRBJ2-2
CDR3: ASSTRQGAGELF

V: TRBV7-2
J: TRBJ1-1
CDR3: ASSSRTGNTEAF

V: TRBV7-8
J: TRBJ1-1
CDR3: ASSLDRGHTEAF

V: TRBV9
J: TRBJ2-7
CDR3: ASSVLGSGQPYEQY

V: TRBV12-3/TRBV12-4
J: TRBJ1-1
CDR3: ASSLKERTEAF

V: TRBV9
J: TRBJ2-3
CDR3: ASSNPGQGADTQY

V: TRBV2
J: TRBJ1-6
CDR3: ASSDRASVDSPLH

V: TRBV5-4
J: TRBJ1-1
CDR3: ASSLDSLNTEAF

V: TRBV19
J: TRBJ1-5
CDR3: ASSPTSNQPQH

V: TRBV13
J: TRBJ2-7
CDR3: ASSLRGPYEQY

V: TRBV2
J: TRBJ1-4
CDR3: ASATQSNEKLF

V: TRBV19
J: TRBJ1-5
CDR3: ASSNDRYSNQPQH

V: TRBV18
J: TRBJ2-5
CDR3: ASSDLSLRETQY

V: TRBV5-4
J: TRBJ1-2
CDR3: ASRAGDDGYT

V: TRBV15
J: TRBJ2-3
CDR3: ATSRAPAGGGTDTQY

V: TRBV7-2
J: TRBJ2-1
CDR3: ASTLDPDEGEQF

V: TRBV9
J: TRBJ1-3
CDR3: ASSLSTGGTGNTIY

V: TRBV7-8
J: TRBJ1-6
CDR3: ASRIQAPSPLH

V: TRBV5-5
J: TRBJ2-7
CDR3: ASSIGTVQYEQY

V: TRBV15
J: TRBJ2-7
CDR3: ATSRARQGARLEQY

V: TRBV5-1
J: TRBJ2-3
CDR3: ASSILLAGEADTQY

V: TRBV10-3
J: TRBJ1-3
CDR3: AIREGQGDFSGNTIY

V: TRBV4-1
J: TRBJ2-5
CDR3: ASSRTGGYQETQY

V: TRBV7-2
J: TRBJ2-5
CDR3: ASSFQKTSGKQETQY

V: TRBV7-6
J: TRBJ1-5
CDR3: ASSASPTAGQPQH

V: TRBV7-2
J: TRBJ2-1
CDR3: ASSLAPRGASYNEQF

V: TRBV9
J: TRBJ2-3
CDR3: ASGGSFTDTQY

V: TRBV6-5
J: TRBJ1-2
CDR3: ASSYSNSDANYGYT

V: TRBV6-5
J: TRBJ2-7
CDR3: ASSRRTEEGYEQY

V: TRBV30
J: TRBJ1-4
CDR3: AWSVHLREKLF

V: TRBV10-3
J: TRBJ1-1
CDR3: AISESRGVANTEAF

V: TRBV2
J: TRBJ1-1
CDR3: ASSRQGLSTEAF

V: TRBV13
J: TRBJ2-6
CDR3: ASRRQGSGANVLT

V: TRBV5-1
J: TRBJ1-4
CDR3: ASSAGQGAATNEKLF

V: TRBV3-1/TRBV3-2
J: TRBJ1-3
CDR3: ASSQGDRGLGGNTIY

V: TRBV7-9
J: TRBJ2-7
CDR3: ASSLESGVGTYEQY

V: TRBV6-2/TRBV6-3
J: TRBJ1-4
CDR3: ASSYLQGGREKLF

V: TRBV6-5
J: TRBJ1-1
CDR3: ASSYRLQGKNTEAF

V: TRBV7-8
J: TRBJ1-3
CDR3: ASSRPNSGNTIY

V: TRBV5-1
J: TRBJ2-5
CDR3: ASSLAPSGIQETQY

V: TRBV29-1
J: TRBJ1-2
CDR3: STTDRYGYT

V: TRBV4-1
J: TRBJ1-5
CDR3: ASSQDRGGSPNQPQH